Following are 18 T cell receptor beta chains from one sample sequenced in a study of T cells in Graves' hyperthyroidism and ophthalmopathy. Using RNA transcripts as the source, TCR beta CDR3 regions were amplified. RT-PCR in the first round (using the HTBI primer set) targeted the TCR CDR3. One entry per CDR3 protein, called by TCRdb with MiXCR from the multiplex PCR reads. The sample yields 300,000 to 400,000 distinct CDR3 sequences, roughly 20% seen once. The specimen sequenced was blood. These receptors originate from a woman in her forties or fifties with Graves' hyperthyroidism.

At least ten counts were recorded for this clonotype. The rearrangement joins TRBV30 to TRBJ1-1; weak D call: TRBD1 (5 bases). The CDR3 is made up of 12 amino acids. V dropped 3 bases and J dropped 4 bases, with 9 bases sitting between them. The germline V gene encodes CDR1 GTSNPN and CDR2 SVGIG (reference sequence). CDR3 sequence reads: CAWSADTTEAFF. CDR3 nucleotide sequence: TGTGCCTGGAGCGCGGACACCACTGAAGCTTTCTTT.

The chain recombines TRBV5-4 with TRBJ2-1, with D possibly being TRBD2 (5 bases). The germline gives CDR1 SGHNT, CDR2 YYREEE (reference sequence). The CDR3 is made up of 12 amino acids. V shed 7 bases and J shed 5 bases, with 10 bases lying between them. CDR3 sequence reads: CASRGFDNEQFF. The CDR3 region has the DNA TGTGCCAGCCGCGGGTTCGACAATGAGCAGTTCTTC.

This clonotype was found a few times. The CDR3 region has the DNA TGTGCCAGCAGCTCAACGTCCAGGGGGGTCGGCAATGAGCAGTTCTTC. Translation: CASSSTSRGVGNEQFF. The rearrangement links TRBV5-4 to TRBJ2-1, with a weak D call TRBD1 (7 bases). Trimming stripped 3 bases from V and 6 bases from J, with 19 bases between. The CDR3 spans 16 residues. CDR1 is SGHNT, CDR2 YYREEE, per germline (reference sequence).

The table lists this clonotype with a few counts. CDR3 in DNA: TGTGCCAGCAGTTATACCAGCTCCTACGAGCAGTACGTC. Protein sequence: CASSYTSSYEQYV. The rearrangement joins TRBV6-2 or TRBV6-3 to TRBJ2-7, with unresolved D. Germline CDR1 MNHEY, CDR2 SVGEGT. The CDR3 extends over 13 amino acids. V gave up 3 bases and J gave up 0 bases, with 6 bases separating them.

The chain links TRBV20-1 to TRBJ1-6, with TRBD1 matching over 7 bases. Germline loops: CDR1 DFQATT, CDR2 SNEGSKA (reference sequence). The V segment lost 0 bases and the J segment 5 bases; nucleotides outside the gene matches: 4. The CDR3 length is 15 residues. The CDR3 reads CSARERQGDNSPLHF. For the CDR3, the DNA is TGCAGTGCTAGAGAACGACAGGGCGATAATTCACCCCTCCACTTT.

This clonotype showed up just once. The V call is TRBV11-2, the J call TRBJ1-2, with D tentatively TRBD1 (6 bases). This CDR3 region has 14 residues. CDR1 and CDR2 (germline): SGHAT, FQNNGV. Trimming took off 9 bases at V and 4 bases at J, with 18 bases between the two ends. The CDR3 nucleotides are TGTGCCAGTAGTAGAGGGGGAGATCCCTATGGCTACACCTTC. This encodes CASSRGGDPYGYTF.

This chain joins TRBV12-3 or TRBV12-4 and TRBJ2-7; 7 nucleotides line up with TRBD1. The CDR3 totals 14 residues. V lost 5 bases to trimming and J lost 5 bases; unmatched junction nucleotides: 9. Here the CDR3 DNA reads TGTGCCAGCAGTCGCACCCCACAGGGGAACGAGCAGTACTTC. Protein sequence: CASSRTPQGNEQYF.

This clonotype was counted between two and nine times. The V and J genes are TRBV6-2 or TRBV6-3 and TRBJ1-4; 7 bases align to TRBD1. V lost 7 bases to trimming and J lost 3 bases; unmatched junction nucleotides: 5. The CDR3 has 14 amino acids. Germline V gene data show CDR1 as MNHEY and CDR2 as SVGEGT. CDR3 amino acids: CASTGTDSNEKLFF. CDR3 coding DNA: TGTGCCAGCACCGGGACAGATTCTAATGAAAAACTGTTTTTT.

This clonotype was found a few times. This chain uses TRBV2 with TRBJ2-2; 8 bases are a match to TRBD1. Germline trimming cut 4 bases from V and 5 bases from J; bases unmatched to any gene: 3. The CDR3 loop spans 14 amino acids. CDR1 and CDR2 from the germline V gene are SNHLY and FYNNEI. Here the CDR3 DNA reads TGTGCCAGCAGTGCGACAGGGGAAACCGGGGAGCTGTTTTTT. This codes for CASSATGETGELFF.

This clonotype was picked up a small number of times. V usage is TRBV27 and J usage is TRBJ2-7; TRBD1 is a possible D gene (6 bases). CDR1 is MNHEY, CDR2 SMNVEV, per germline (reference sequence). The CDR3 totals 14 residues. The V and J ends lost 6 bases and 0 bases respectively, with 12 bases between them. For the CDR3, the DNA is TGTGCCAGCAGGAGAGACAGGAGCTCCTACGAGCAGTACTTC. Protein: CASRRDRSSYEQYF.

The chain recombines TRBV6-1 with TRBJ2-3; D perhaps matches TRBD2 (5 bases). This CDR3 is built from 14 residues. Germline CDR1 MNHNS, CDR2 SASEGT. V was clipped by 10 bases and J by 4 bases, with 18 bases between them. The CDR3 loop reads CAITPADGPDTQYF. CDR3 DNA sequence: TGTGCCATAACCCCAGCGGACGGGCCAGATACGCAGTATTTT.

The chain is built from TRBV7-8 and TRBJ2-1; the D gene is possibly TRBD1 (5 bases). The CDR3 loop spans 17 amino acids. Germline values: CDR1 SGHVS, CDR2 FQNEAQ. Trimming took off 4 bases at V and 4 bases at J, with 20 bases between the two ends. The CDR3, as DNA: TGTGCCAGCAGCTCCCCCGGACAAGGGGTCTTGTACAATGAGCAGTTCTTC. This encodes CASSSPGQGVLYNEQFF.

This chain uses TRBV5-1 with TRBJ2-1, with no clear D. Per the germline V gene, CDR1 is SGHRS and CDR2 is YFSETQ. The CDR3 contains 12 residues. Trimming stripped 1 base from V and 9 bases from J, with 8 bases between. The CDR3 loop is CASSLTALEQFF. The CDR3 nucleotides read TGCGCCAGCAGCTTGACAGCTCTTGAGCAGTTCTTC.

This clonotype showed up many times. This CDR3 is CATSRNTGLVLETQYF. The CDR3 coding sequence is TGTGCCACCAGCAGAAACACGGGACTAGTCCTCGAGACCCAGTACTTC. The chain combines TRBV15 with TRBJ2-5; TRBD2 agrees at 8 bases. Trimming took 2 bases from V and 5 from J; bases not matched to a gene: 10. Germline CDR1 is LNHNV and CDR2 is YYDKDF (reference sequence). There are 16 residues in the CDR3.

This clonotype was seen many times. The V gene is TRBV2, the J gene TRBJ2-1; a weak D match, TRBD2 (5 bases). The length of the CDR3 is 16 residues. Germline V gene lookup returns CDR1 SNHLY and CDR2 FYNNEI. V shed 3 bases and J shed 0 bases, with 12 bases lying between them. The CDR3 nucleotides are TGTGCCAGCAGTGAGCGGACTTCCTTCTCCTACAATGAGCAGTTCTTC. Protein product: CASSERTSFSYNEQFF.

The J gene is TRBJ2-3, the V gene TRBV5-1; TRBD1 matches at 8 bases. V was clipped by 1 base and J by 4 bases; unmatched bases: 8. The CDR3 has 16 residues. From germline, CDR1 is SGHRS and CDR2 YFSETQ. CDR3 bases: TGCGCCAGCAGCTTGCGGATGGGACAGGCCCCAGATACGCAGTATTTT. Amino acid sequence: CASSLRMGQAPDTQYF.

This clonotype was seen at least ten times. V and J are TRBV28 and TRBJ1-2; D possibly corresponds to TRBD1 (6 bases). Germline assignment: CDR1 MDHEN and CDR2 SYDVKM. There are 16 residues in the CDR3. V was cut by 5 bases and J by 6 bases, with 22 bases left in between. The CDR3 DNA follows: TGTGCCAGCAGTCTTTCACAGGGAACTAGCCTAAATGGCTACACCTTC. This codes for CASSLSQGTSLNGYTF.

This rearrangement joins TRBV9 to TRBJ2-2; D remains ambiguous. CDR3 length equals 15 residues. Trimming took 0 bases from V and 4 from J, leaving 10 bases between them. The germline CDR1 and CDR2 sequences are SGDLS and YYNGEE. The CDR3 protein is CASSVEGSLTGELFF. CDR3 sequence (DNA): TGTGCCAGCAGCGTAGAAGGCTCTCTCACCGGGGAGCTGTTTTTT. The full variable domain, rest sourced from reference TRBV9 and TRBJ2-2, is DSGVTQTPKHLITATGQRVTLRCSPRSGDLSVYWYQQSLDQGLQFLIQYYNGEERAKGNILERFSAQQFPDLHSELNLSSLELGDSALYFCASSVEGSLTGELFFGEGSRLTVL.